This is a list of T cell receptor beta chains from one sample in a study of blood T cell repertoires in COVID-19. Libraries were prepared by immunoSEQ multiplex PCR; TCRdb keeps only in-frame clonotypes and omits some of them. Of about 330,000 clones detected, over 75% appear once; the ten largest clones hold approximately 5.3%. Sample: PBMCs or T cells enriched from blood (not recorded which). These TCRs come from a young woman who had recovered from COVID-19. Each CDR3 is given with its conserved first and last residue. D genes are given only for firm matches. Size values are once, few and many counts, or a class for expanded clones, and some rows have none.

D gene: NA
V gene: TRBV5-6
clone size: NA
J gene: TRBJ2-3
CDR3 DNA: TGTGCCAGCAGCTTGCGCGGCACAGATACGCAGTATTTT
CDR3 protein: CASSLRGTDTQYF

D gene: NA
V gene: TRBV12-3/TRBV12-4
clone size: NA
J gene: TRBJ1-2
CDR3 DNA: TGTGCCAGCAGTTTAAGGTCAGGGGATGGCTACACCTTC
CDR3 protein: CASSLRSGDGYTF

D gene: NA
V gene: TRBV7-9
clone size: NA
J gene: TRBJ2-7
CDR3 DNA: TGTGCCAGCAGCTCCGTTATTAGCTCCTACGAGCAGTACTTC
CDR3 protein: CASSSVISSYEQYF

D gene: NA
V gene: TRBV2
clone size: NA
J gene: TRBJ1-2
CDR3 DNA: TGTGCCAGCCAGGCTATCAGGGACACTAACTATGGCTACACCTTC
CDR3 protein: CASQAIRDTNYGYTF

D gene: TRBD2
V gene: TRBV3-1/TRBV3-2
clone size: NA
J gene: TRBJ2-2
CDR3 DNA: TGTGCCAGCAGCCCCCCGGGACTAGCGGGGGGGTACACCGGGGAGCTGTTTTTT
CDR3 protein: CASSPPGLAGGYTGELFF

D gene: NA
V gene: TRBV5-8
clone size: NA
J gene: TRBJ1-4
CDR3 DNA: TGTGCCAGCAGCTACCGAGGGGGGGCAGGGGAAAAACTGTTTTTT
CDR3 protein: CASSYRGGAGEKLFF

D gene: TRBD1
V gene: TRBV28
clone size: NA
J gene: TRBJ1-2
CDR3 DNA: TGTGCCAGCAGCGGCCTGACAGGGGACTATGGCTACACCTTC
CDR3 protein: CASSGLTGDYGYTF

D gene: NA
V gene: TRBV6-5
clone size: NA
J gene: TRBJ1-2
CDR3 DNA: TGTGCCAGCAGTTACTCCCCCGGTAACTATGGCTACACCTTC
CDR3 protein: CASSYSPGNYGYTF

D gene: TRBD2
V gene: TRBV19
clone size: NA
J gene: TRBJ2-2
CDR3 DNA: TGTGCCAGTACCTCCCGGGGGGAAGTCGGGGAGCTGTTTTTT
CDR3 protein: CASTSRGEVGELFF

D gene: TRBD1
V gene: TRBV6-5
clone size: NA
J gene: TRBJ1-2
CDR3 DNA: TGTGCCAGCAGAGGGACAGCCTATGGCTACACCTTC
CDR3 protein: CASRGTAYGYTF

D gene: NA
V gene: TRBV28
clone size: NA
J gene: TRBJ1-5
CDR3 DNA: TGTGCCAGCAGCAGAGACAGGTCCTATAGCAATCAGCCCCAGCATTTT
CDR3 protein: CASSRDRSYSNQPQHF

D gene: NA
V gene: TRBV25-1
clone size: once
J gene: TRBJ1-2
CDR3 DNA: TGTGCCAGCAGTGTGGGGGGACGGCCCGAGACACATGGCTACACCTTC
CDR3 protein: CASSVGGRPETHGYTF

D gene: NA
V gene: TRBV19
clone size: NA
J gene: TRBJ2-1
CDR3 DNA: TGTGCCAGTAGTTTACAGGACTACAATGAGCAGTTCTTC
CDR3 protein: CASSLQDYNEQFF

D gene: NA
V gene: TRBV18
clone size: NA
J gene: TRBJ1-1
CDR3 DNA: TGTGCCAGCTCACCTACCGTTCAAGGGGGAACTGAAGCTTTCTTT
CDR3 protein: CASSPTVQGGTEAFF

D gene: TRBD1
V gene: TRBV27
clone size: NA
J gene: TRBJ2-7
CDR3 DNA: TGTGCCAGCAGTTTCCTGACAGGGGGTGGCTACGAGCAGTACTTC
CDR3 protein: CASSFLTGGGYEQYF

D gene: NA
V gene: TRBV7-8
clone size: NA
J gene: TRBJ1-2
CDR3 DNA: TGTGCCAGCAGCCTGACGGGGGAGTATGGCTACACCTTC
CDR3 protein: CASSLTGEYGYTF

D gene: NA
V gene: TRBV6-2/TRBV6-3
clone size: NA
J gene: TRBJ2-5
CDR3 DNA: TGTGCCAGCAGTTACGTTGGAGAAGAGACCCAGTACTTC
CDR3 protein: CASSYVGEETQYF

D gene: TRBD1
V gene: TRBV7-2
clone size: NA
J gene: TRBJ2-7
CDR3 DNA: TGTGCCAGCAGCCCGGGACAGGCAGGCGAGCAGTACTTC
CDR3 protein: CASSPGQAGEQYF

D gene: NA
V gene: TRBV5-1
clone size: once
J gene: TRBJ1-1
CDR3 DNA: TGCGCCAGCAGCTTGTTTATCTCAGGGCGCGGATTCATGAACACTGAAGCTTTCTTT
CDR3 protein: CASSLFISGRGFMNTEAFF

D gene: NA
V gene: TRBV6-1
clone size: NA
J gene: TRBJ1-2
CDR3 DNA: TGTGCCAGCAGTGAAGGAGACGGAGCTGGCTACACCTTC
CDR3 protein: CASSEGDGAGYTF

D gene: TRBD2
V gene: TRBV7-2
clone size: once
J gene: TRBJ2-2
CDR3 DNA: TGTGCCAGCAGCTTGTCCAGCGGGGGGGCGGTCGGGGAGCTGTTTTTT
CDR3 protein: CASSLSSGGAVGELFF

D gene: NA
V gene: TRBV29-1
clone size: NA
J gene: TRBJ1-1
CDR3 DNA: TGCAGCGTAACAGGGTTCGGTGGCACTGAAGCTTTCTTT
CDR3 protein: CSVTGFGGTEAFF

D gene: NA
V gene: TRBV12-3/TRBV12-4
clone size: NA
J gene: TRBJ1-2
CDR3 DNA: TGTGCCAGCAGTCCCCGGGGGATCTATGGCTACACCTTC
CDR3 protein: CASSPRGIYGYTF

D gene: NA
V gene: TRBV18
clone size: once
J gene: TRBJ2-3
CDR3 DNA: TGTGCCAGCTCACCACTCAGGGGCCCAGATACGCAGTATTTT
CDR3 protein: CASSPLRGPDTQYF

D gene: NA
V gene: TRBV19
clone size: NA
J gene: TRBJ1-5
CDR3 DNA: TGTGCCAGTAGTCGGGGGGGCAATCAGCCCCAGCATTTT
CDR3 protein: CASSRGGNQPQHF

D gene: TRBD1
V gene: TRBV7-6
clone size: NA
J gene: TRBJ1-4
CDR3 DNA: TGTGCCAGCAGCTCGGACAGGGGGTATAATGAAAAACTGTTTTTT
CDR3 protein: CASSSDRGYNEKLFF

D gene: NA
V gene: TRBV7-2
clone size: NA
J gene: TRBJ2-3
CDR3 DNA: TGTGCCAGCAGCCCGTCGACTAGCACAGATACGCAGTATTTT
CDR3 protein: CASSPSTSTDTQYF

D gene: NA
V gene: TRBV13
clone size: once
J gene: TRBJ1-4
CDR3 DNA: TGTGCCAGCAGCTTGCGGGGATCTGAAGGGCAAGGGGCTATTGAAAAACTGTTTTTT
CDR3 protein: CASSLRGSEGQGAIEKLFF

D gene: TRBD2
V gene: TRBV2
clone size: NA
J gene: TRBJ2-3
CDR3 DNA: TGTGCCAGCACTAGACTAGCGGGGGCCGTAACTACTTCCCGCACAGATACGCAGTATTTT
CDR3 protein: CASTRLAGAVTTSRTDTQYF

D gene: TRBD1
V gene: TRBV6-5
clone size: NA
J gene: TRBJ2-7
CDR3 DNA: TGTGCCAGCAGCGCAGCAGGGGGCCAAACCTACGAGCAGTACTTC
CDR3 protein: CASSAAGGQTYEQYF

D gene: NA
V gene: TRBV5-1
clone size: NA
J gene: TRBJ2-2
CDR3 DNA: TGCGCCAGCCAGGAAGGGTCAGGAGGCGGGGAGCTGTTTTTT
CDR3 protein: CASQEGSGGGELFF

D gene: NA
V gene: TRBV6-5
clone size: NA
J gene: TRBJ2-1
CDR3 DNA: TGTGCCAGCAGTTACTCGTGGACTTATGAGCAGTTCTTC
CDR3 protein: CASSYSWTYEQFF

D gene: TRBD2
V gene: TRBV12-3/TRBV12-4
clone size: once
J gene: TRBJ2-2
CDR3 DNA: TGTGCCAGCACCCAGACTAGCGGCGGGGAGCTGTTTTTT
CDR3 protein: CASTQTSGGELFF

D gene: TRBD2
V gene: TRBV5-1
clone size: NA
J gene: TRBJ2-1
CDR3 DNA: TGCGCCAGCAGCTTGGTCCTAGCGGGGGGGCCTAATCCGATCAATGAGCAGTTCTTC
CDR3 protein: CASSLVLAGGPNPINEQFF

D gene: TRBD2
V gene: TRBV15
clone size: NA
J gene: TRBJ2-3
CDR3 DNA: TGTGCCACCAGCACCTCTAGCGGGGGGGCCTTTGCTACGCAGTATTTT
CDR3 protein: CATSTSSGGAFATQYF

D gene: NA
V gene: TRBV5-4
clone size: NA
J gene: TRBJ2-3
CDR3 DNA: TGTGCCAGCAGCTTGGGGGGGGGCTCTAGCACAGATACGCAGTATTTT
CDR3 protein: CASSLGGGSSTDTQYF

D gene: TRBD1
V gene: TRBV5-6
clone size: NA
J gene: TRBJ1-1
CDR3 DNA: TGTGCCAGCAGCACGGGGACAGGGAACACTGAAGCTTTCTTT
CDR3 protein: CASSTGTGNTEAFF

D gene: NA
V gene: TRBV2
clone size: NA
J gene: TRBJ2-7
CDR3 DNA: TGTGCCAGCAGGGAGACAGCCTACGAGCAGTACTTC
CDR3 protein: CASRETAYEQYF

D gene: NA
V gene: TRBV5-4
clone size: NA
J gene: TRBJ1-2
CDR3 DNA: TGTGCCAGCAGCTTGGGGACAGAGGGGAACTATGGCTACACCTTC
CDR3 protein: CASSLGTEGNYGYTF

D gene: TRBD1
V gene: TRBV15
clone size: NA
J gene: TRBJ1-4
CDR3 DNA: TGTGCCACCAGAAGGACAGGGGCCGCAACTAATGAAAAACTGTTTTTT
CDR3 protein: CATRRTGAATNEKLFF

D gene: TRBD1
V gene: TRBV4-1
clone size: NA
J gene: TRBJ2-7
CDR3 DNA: TGCGCCAGCAGCCAACCGGGACAGTCCTACGAGCAGTACTTC
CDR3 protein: CASSQPGQSYEQYF

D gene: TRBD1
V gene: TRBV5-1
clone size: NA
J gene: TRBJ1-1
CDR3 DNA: TGCGCCAGCAGCTTGGACAGGGGGAAAACTGAAGCTTTCTTT
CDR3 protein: CASSLDRGKTEAFF

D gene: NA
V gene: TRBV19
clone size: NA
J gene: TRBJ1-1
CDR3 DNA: TGTGCCAGTAGTATCAGCAGAGCGTACACTGAAGCTTTCTTT
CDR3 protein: CASSISRAYTEAFF

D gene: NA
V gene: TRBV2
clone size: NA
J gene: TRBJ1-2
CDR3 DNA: TGTGCCAGCAGGGCAGATAACTATGGCTACACCTTC
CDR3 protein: CASRADNYGYTF

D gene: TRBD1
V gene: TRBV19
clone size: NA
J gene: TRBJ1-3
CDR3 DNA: TGTGCCAGTACCCCCGGGACAGGGGCCACCATATATTTT
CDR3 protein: CASTPGTGATIYF

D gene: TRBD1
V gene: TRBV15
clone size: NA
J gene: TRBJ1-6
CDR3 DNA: TGTGCCACCAGCAGAGACCAGGGGGAAAGTTCACCCCTCCACTTT
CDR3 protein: CATSRDQGESSPLHF

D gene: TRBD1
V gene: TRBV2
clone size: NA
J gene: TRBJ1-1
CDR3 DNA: TGTGCCAGCATACAGGGGTTGAACACTGAAGCTTTCTTT
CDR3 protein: CASIQGLNTEAFF

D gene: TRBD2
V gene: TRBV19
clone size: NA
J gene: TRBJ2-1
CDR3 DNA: TGTGCCAGTCAGAGCGGGGCCTCCTACAATGAGCAGTTCTTC
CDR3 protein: CASQSGASYNEQFF

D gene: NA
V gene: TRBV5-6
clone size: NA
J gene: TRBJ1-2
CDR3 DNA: TGTGCCAGCAGCTTGGACCTCTATAAGGCAGCCGGAAGGAGTGGAGGCTACACCTTC
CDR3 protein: CASSLDLYKAAGRSGGYTF

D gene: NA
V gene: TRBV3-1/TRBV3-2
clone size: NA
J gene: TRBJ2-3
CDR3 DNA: TGTGCCAGCACCTTGGGGGCCGTCACAGATACGCAGTATTTT
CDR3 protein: CASTLGAVTDTQYF

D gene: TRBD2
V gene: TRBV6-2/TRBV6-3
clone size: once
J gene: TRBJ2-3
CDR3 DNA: TGTGCCAGCAGTCGGACTAGCGGGGGGGGTCAAACAGATACGCAGTATTTT
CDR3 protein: CASSRTSGGGQTDTQYF

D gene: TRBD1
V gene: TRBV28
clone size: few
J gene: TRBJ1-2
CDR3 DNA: TGTGCCAGCAGTTTATGGGGACAGTTAGGCTACACCTTC
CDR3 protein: CASSLWGQLGYTF

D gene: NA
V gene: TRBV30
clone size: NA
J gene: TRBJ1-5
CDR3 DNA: TGTGCCTGGAGCGTAGGGGGTGCGAGGGTTCAGCCCCAGCATTTT
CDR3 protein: CAWSVGGARVQPQHF

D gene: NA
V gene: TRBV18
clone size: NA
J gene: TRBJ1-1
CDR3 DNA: TGTGCCAGCTCACCGATAACAGTTATAAACACTGAAGCTTTCTTT
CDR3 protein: CASSPITVINTEAFF

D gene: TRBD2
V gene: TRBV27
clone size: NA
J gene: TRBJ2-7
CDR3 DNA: TGTGCCAGCAGTTGGGGGACTAGCGGGGGCCTTTACGAGCAGTACTTC
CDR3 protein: CASSWGTSGGLYEQYF

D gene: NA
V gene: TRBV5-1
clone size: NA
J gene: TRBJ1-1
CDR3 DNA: TGCGCCAGCAGCTTGGTCGGGACTGAAGCTTTCTTT
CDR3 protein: CASSLVGTEAFF

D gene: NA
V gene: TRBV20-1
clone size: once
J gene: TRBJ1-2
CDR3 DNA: TGCAGTGCTCCCCTAACCTATGGCTACACCTTC
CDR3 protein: CSAPLTYGYTF

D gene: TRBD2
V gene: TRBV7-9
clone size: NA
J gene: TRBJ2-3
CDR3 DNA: TGTGCCAGCAGCTTATTCGTAGCGGGGGGTACAGATACGCAGTATTTT
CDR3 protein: CASSLFVAGGTDTQYF

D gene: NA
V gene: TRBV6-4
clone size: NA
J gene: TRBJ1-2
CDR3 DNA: TGTGCCAGCAGTGACGGGGGCGATCTTAATGGCTACACCTTC
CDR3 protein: CASSDGGDLNGYTF

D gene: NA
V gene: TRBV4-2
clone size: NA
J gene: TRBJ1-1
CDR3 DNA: TGTGCCAGCAGCCAGGGGGGATCCCACGGGGCTTTCTTT
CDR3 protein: CASSQGGSHGAFF